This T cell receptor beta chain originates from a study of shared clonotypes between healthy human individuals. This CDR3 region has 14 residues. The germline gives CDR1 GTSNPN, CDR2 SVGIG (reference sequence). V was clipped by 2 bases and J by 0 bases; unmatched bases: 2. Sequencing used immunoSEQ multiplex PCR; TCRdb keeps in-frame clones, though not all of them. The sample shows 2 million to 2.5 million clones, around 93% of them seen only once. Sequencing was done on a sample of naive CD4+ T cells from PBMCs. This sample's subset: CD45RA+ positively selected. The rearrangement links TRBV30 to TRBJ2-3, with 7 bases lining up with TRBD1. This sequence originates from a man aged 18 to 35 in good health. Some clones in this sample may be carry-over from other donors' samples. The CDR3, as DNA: TGTGCCTGGAGTATGACAGGGAGCACAGATACGCAGTATTTT. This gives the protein CAWSMTGSTDTQYF.